These T cell receptor beta chains were read from a single sample in a study of metastatic and nonmetastatic thyroid tumors. TCRdb reprocessed the PCR reads via MiXCR. The profile shows tens of thousands of clones, around 12% of them singletons. Source material: tumor tissue. The receptors derive from a female donor with papillary thyroid cancer or a benign thyroid nodule (not recorded which). Some clones in this sample may be carry-over from other donors' samples. The CDR3 runs from the conserved cysteine through the conserved F or W. D genes are given only for firm matches. For some rows the clone size is stated as once, few or many, or as a class when expanded; others skip it.

>TRBJ2-5|TRBV12-3/TRBV12-4|-|many
TGTGCCAGCAGTGGACTATACCAAGAGACCCAGTACTTC
CASSGLYQETQYF
>TRBJ1-5|TRBV4-1|-|many
TGCGCCAGCAGCCTGTCCGAGGGTGGCAATCAGCCCCAGCATTTT
CASSLSEGGNQPQHF
>TRBJ2-1|TRBV18|-|many
TGTGCCAGCTCACCAATGGGCGCGGTGTACAATGAGCAGTTCTTC
CASSPMGAVYNEQFF
>TRBJ2-1|TRBV24-1|-|few
TGTGCCACCAGGGCAGGGAGCTCCTACAATCGGCAGTTCTTC
CATRAGSSYNRQFF
>TRBJ1-4|TRBV18|-|many
TGTGCCAGCTCACCCCCCGGACAGTTTGAAAAACTGTTTTTT
CASSPPGQFEKLFF
>TRBJ1-2|TRBV5-1|-|many
TGCGCCAGCAGCTTGGACGGTACTAACTATGGCTACACCTTC
CASSLDGTNYGYTF
>TRBJ2-7|TRBV20-1|-|many
TGCAGTGCTAGAAAGCCTAGAGTGATTAGACACGAGCAGTACTTC
CSARKPRVIRHEQYF
>TRBJ2-5|TRBV11-3|TRBD2|many
TGTGCCAGCAGCCCCGGCGGGAGGGAAGAGACCCAGTACTTC
CASSPGGREETQYF
>TRBJ1-1|TRBV12-3/TRBV12-4|-|many
TGTGCCAGCAGTTTATACTGGGACACTGAAGCTTTCTTT
CASSLYWDTEAFF
>TRBJ2-3|TRBV6-1|TRBD2|many
TGTGCCAGCATCGGACTAGCGGGAGACCCAGATACGCAGTATTTT
CASIGLAGDPDTQYF
>TRBJ2-3|TRBV4-2|-|many
TGTGCCAGCAGCCCGGAGAGAACGGCAGATACGCAGTATTTT
CASSPERTADTQYF
>TRBJ2-5|TRBV10-3|-|many
TGTGCCATCATGGATCAAGAGACCCAGTACTTC
CAIMDQETQYF
>TRBJ2-7|TRBV5-1|-|-
TGCGCCAGCGGCCCCCGGAAGGGGTCCTACGAGCAGTACTTC
CASGPRKGSYEQYF
>TRBJ2-7|TRBV7-9|-|many
TGTGCCAGCAGGAGCAAACAGGACCTTTCCTACGAGCAGTACTTC
CASRSKQDLSYEQYF
>TRBJ2-7|TRBV20-1|TRBD1|many
TGCAGTGCAGGGGGCAATGCGAACTACGAGCAGTACTTC
CSAGGNANYEQYF
>TRBJ1-5|TRBV19|TRBD1|many
TGTGCCAGTAGTAACCAGGGGGGCCCTCAGCCCCAGCATTTT
CASSNQGGPQPQHF
>TRBJ2-7|TRBV11-3|-|many
TGTGCCAGCAGCTCTCCTCCGTTCGCCTACGAGCAGTACTTC
CASSSPPFAYEQYF
>TRBJ1-5|TRBV2|-|many
TGTGCCAGCGGGAGAGGGTCGAGGGACGGTAAGCCCCAGCATTTT
CASGRGSRDGKPQHF
>TRBJ2-7|TRBV5-1|-|many
TGCGCCAGCAGCGCGGACACATTAGAGCAGTACTTC
CASSADTLEQYF
>TRBJ2-1|TRBV3-1|-|many
TGTGCCAGCAGCCAGGGGAGCTCCTACAATGAGCAGTTCTTC
CASSQGSSYNEQFF
>TRBJ1-2|TRBV20-1|-|many
TGCAGTGCTAGAGATCCGGCAGGGTGGTATGGCTACACCTTC
CSARDPAGWYGYTF
>TRBJ2-5|TRBV27|-|many
TGTGCCAGCAGAAGAGGAGGGGAGACCCAGTACTTC
CASRRGGETQYF
>TRBJ2-1|TRBV6-2/TRBV6-3|-|few
TGTGCCAGCAGTTATCGACTAGTGGAGCAGTTCTTC
CASSYRLVEQFF
>TRBJ2-5|TRBV7-2|-|many
TGTGCCAGCACAGTAGGGCAAGAGACCCAGTACTTC
CASTVGQETQYF
>TRBJ2-3|TRBV10-3|-|many
TGTGCCATCACTACAGGTACCAGAGCAGATACGCAGTATTTT
CAITTGTRADTQYF
>TRBJ2-1|TRBV2|-|many
TGTGCCAGCAGTGGATCCTACAATGAGCAGTTCTTC
CASSGSYNEQFF
>TRBJ2-7|TRBV2|TRBD2|-
TGTGCCAGCAGTGAAGTTCTCTTGCGTCTAGCGGGGGGGCAGGGCTACGAGCAGTACTTC
CASSEVLLRLAGGQGYEQYF
>TRBJ2-7|TRBV30|TRBD1|many
TGTGCCTGGAGTAAAGGGCAGGGGGCGGAGCAGTACTTC
CAWSKGQGAEQYF
>TRBJ1-4|TRBV19|-|many
TGTGCCAGTAGTCCCACTGGAGACGGGAATGAAAAACTGTTTTTT
CASSPTGDGNEKLFF
>TRBJ2-3|TRBV7-6|TRBD2|many
TGTGCCAGCAGCTTAGCGCGGGTATTAGCGGGAGGTCTCACAGATACGCAGTATTTT
CASSLARVLAGGLTDTQYF
>TRBJ1-2|TRBV2|-|many
TGTGCCAGCAGGGTTAACTATGGCTACACCTTC
CASRVNYGYTF
>TRBJ2-7|TRBV20-1|TRBD1|-
TGCAGTGCTAGGGTAACAGGGGTCCTATACGAGCAGTACTTC
CSARVTGVLYEQYF
>TRBJ1-2|TRBV12-3/TRBV12-4|-|many
TGTGCCAGCAGTTCTCAGGGGTATGGCTACACCTTC
CASSSQGYGYTF
>TRBJ2-7|TRBV29-1|TRBD2|few
TGCAGCGTTGGGTCGGCGGGGGCCTACGAGCAGTACTTC
CSVGSAGAYEQYF
>TRBJ2-2|TRBV7-9|-|many
TGTGCCAGCAGCTTAGGTCGGGCAAGGCTTTCCACCGGGGAGCTGTTTTTT
CASSLGRARLSTGELFF
>TRBJ1-1|TRBV20-1|TRBD1|many
TGCAGTGCTAGTTACGGGACAGGGTTGGCGAACACTGAAGCTTTCTTT
CSASYGTGLANTEAFF
>TRBJ2-1|TRBV5-1|-|many
TGCGCCAGCAGTATGGCAGGGGGGTACAATGAGCAGTTCTTC
CASSMAGGYNEQFF
>TRBJ1-1|TRBV7-9|-|many
TGTGCCAGCAGCTTAGCGCCGAGTGGTGAAGCTTTCTTT
CASSLAPSGEAFF
>TRBJ2-1|TRBV6-5|-|many
TGTGCCAGCAGTTACCTCCTACAGGGACCGACCTACAATGAGCAGTTCTTC
CASSYLLQGPTYNEQFF
>TRBJ1-4|TRBV10-2|-|few
TGCGCCAGCAGTGACCTACTTAATGGCGATGAAAAACTGTTTTTT
CASSDLLNGDEKLFF
>TRBJ2-2|TRBV28|-|many
TGTGCCAGCAGTTTATACGGAGAGGGGGAGCTGTTTTTT
CASSLYGEGELFF
>TRBJ2-2|TRBV2|TRBD2|many
TGTGCCAGCAGTAGAGGGCTGGGGAGGGCCGGGGAGCTGTTTTTT
CASSRGLGRAGELFF
>TRBJ2-1|TRBV29-1|TRBD1|few
TGCAGCGTGACCGACAGGGGGTTAGGTGAGCAGTTCTTC
CSVTDRGLGEQFF
>TRBJ2-5|TRBV6-1|TRBD2|many
TGTGCCAGCAGTACGCCCTCCCCTAGCGGGAGAGGGGAGACCCAGTACTTC
CASSTPSPSGRGETQYF
>TRBJ2-3|TRBV5-1|-|many
TGCGCCAGCAGCTTCGCGGCCACCACAGATACGCAGTATTTT
CASSFAATTDTQYF
>TRBJ2-7|TRBV6-1|TRBD1|medium-sized
TGTGCCAGCAGACCCGGGACAGGCCCCTCCTACGAGCAGTACTTC
CASRPGTGPSYEQYF
>TRBJ2-3|TRBV6-1|-|-
TGTTCCAGCCCTGTGGCGGGACTTAGCACAGATACGCAGTATTTT
CSSPVAGLSTDTQYF
>TRBJ1-5|TRBV19|-|many
TGTGCCAGTAGTCTAGAAGCAATGGATTTTGGCAATCAGCCCCAGCATTTT
CASSLEAMDFGNQPQHF
>TRBJ2-5|TRBV4-1|-|few
TGCGCCAGCAGCCAAGAAACTTGGGGTCTAAGTTACTTC
CASSQETWGLSYF